A single sample gave rise to the 8 T cell receptor beta chains below, sequenced in a study of cytomegalovirus exposure and HLA in healthy donors (dated 2017 in TCRdb). Library generation was performed with the immunoSEQ multiplex PCR assay. A mixture of 60 forward primers for TCR Vbeta segments and 13 reverse primers for TCR Jbeta segments was used in the multiplex PCR. Held by TCRdb, this immuneACCESS table contains in-frame sequences only and omits some clones. Under half of the omission traces to an unresolved V gene where checked; the cause of the rest is unknown. The sample records about 200,000 clones, about two thirds of which are singletons. Around 3% of the sample lies in the top ten. The material sequenced was PBMCs. These receptors came from a man aged 40-50 years in good health and CMV-seropositive.

V usage is TRBV6-5 and J usage is TRBJ2-4, with D uncertain. The CDR3 consists of 15 residues. Per the germline V gene, CDR1 is MNHEY and CDR2 is SVGAGI. V was shortened by 0 bases and J by 2 bases, with 8 bases between the two germline ends. CDR3 nucleotide sequence: TGTGCCAGCAGTTACTCTTCTGGCTCCAAAAACATTCAGTACTTC. It specifies CASSYSSGSKNIQYF.

The genes are TRBV4-2 and TRBJ2-2, with 8 positions matching TRBD1. The V gene end was trimmed by 3 bases and the J gene end by 6 bases; junction bases not matched to a gene: 3. This CDR3 is 14 amino acids long. Germline CDR1 reads LGHNA; CDR2 reads YNFKEQ. The CDR3 here is CASSQDRVPGELFF. DNA for the CDR3: TGTGCCAGCAGCCAGGACAGGGTTCCCGGGGAGCTGTTTTTT.

The rearrangement links TRBV5-6 to TRBJ2-1; maybe TRBD2 (5 bases). Looked up from germline, CDR1 is SGHDT and CDR2 is YYEEEE. This CDR3 is built from 17 residues. V was clipped by 4 bases and J by 9 bases, with 26 bases between them. The CDR3 reads CASSRGEGRLRGGEQFF. DNA of the CDR3: TGTGCCAGCAGCCGGGGTGAGGGCAGGCTCCGGGGTGGTGAGCAGTTCTTC.

The chain has TRBV7-6 and TRBJ2-1; 14 bases fit TRBD2. The trim removed 5 bases at V and 6 bases at J, leaving 9 bases unmatched. CDR1 and CDR2 (germline): SGHVS, FNYEAQ. The CDR3 extends over 17 amino acids. This CDR3 reads CASSPSSGTSGGNEQFF. CDR3 coding DNA: TGTGCCAGCAGCCCGTCCTCGGGGACTAGCGGGGGCAATGAGCAGTTCTTC.

V gene TRBV4-1 combines with J gene TRBJ1-2; D gene ambiguous. Trimming took off 6 bases at V and 2 bases at J, with 10 bases between the two ends. CDR1 and CDR2 (germline): MGHRA, YSYEKL. The CDR3 length is 13 residues. The CDR3 protein is CASSPGLNYGYTF. The CDR3 DNA sequence: TGCGCCAGCAGTCCGGGGTTAAACTATGGCTACACCTTC.

The rearrangement joins TRBV7-6 to TRBJ1-4, with D tentatively TRBD1 (6 bases). Trimming cost V 5 bases and J 3 bases, with 13 bases left between them. This CDR3 spans 15 amino acids. The V gene's germline CDR1 is SGHVS and CDR2 FNYEAQ. As DNA, the CDR3 is TGTGCCAGCAGCCCGAGAGGGGGGGCTAATGAAAAACTGTTTTTT. Amino acid sequence: CASSPRGGANEKLFF.

V gene TRBV4-3 combines with J gene TRBJ2-7; 7 positions agree with TRBD2. Germline V lookup: CDR1 LGHNA, CDR2 YSLEER. Unmatched junction bases numbered 3, after V lost 5 bases and J lost 5 bases. The CDR3 totals 12 residues. CDR3 DNA: TGCGCCAGCAGCAAAAGCGGGAACGAGCAGTACTTC. This codes for CASSKSGNEQYF.

This rearrangement joins TRBV13 to TRBJ2-5; 7 positions agree with TRBD2. CDR1 and CDR2 from the germline V gene are PRHDT and FYEKMQ (reference sequence). J lost 5 bases, V lost 8 bases, and 14 bases had no gene match. The CDR3 loop spans 15 amino acids. CDR3 nucleotides: TGTGCCAGCGGACTTCGGGACTACTTCGACGAGACCCAGTACTTC. Protein: CASGLRDYFDETQYF.